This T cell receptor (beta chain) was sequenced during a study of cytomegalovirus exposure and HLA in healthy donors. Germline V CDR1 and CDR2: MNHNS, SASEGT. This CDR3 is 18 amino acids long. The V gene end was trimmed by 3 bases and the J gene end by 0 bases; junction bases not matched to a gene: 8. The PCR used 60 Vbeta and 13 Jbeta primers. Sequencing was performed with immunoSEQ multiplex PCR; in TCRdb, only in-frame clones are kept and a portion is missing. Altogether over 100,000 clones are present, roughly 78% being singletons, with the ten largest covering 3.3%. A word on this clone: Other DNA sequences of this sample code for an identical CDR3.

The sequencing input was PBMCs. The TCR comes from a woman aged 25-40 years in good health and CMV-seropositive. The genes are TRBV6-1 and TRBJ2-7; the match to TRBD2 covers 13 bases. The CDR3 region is CASSDRLAGGRGSYEQYF. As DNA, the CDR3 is TGTGCCAGCAGTGACAGACTAGCGGGGGGCCGGGGCTCCTACGAGCAGTACTTC.